This TCR beta chain was captured by sequencing in a study of CD8+ T cells in alopecia areata. At the level of the study: Treated patients took oral tofacitinib at 5 to 10 mg twice daily. Study-level results: In scalp samples, resident alphabeta T cells of normal skin are also sequenced.

Sequencing templates came from extracted RNA that was reverse transcribed into cDNA. Profiled with immunoSEQ multiplex PCR; TCRdb holds only in-frame clones, not every one. In the table there are around 86,000 clones, 60% to 80% of which are singletons. Turning to this clone: Antigen: not known.

Germline CDR1 is LGHNT and CDR2 is FRNRAP. The CDR3 consists of 14 residues. V gave up 4 bases and J gave up 3 bases, with 12 bases separating them. Treatment noted: oral pan-JAK inhibitor, 5-10 mg twice daily. Cell sorting was applied to PBMCs, and CD4+ and CD8+ T cells were collected. The chain links TRBV12-5 to TRBJ1-1; no firm D call. The sample in question was CD8+ T cells sorted from blood, obtained around week 46, from a patient treated with tofacitinib. The source is a human donor with alopecia areata. In nucleotides, the CDR3 is TGTGCTAGTGGTTACGCCCGGACGTACACTGAAGCTTTCTTT. Translation: CASGYARTYTEAFF.